Shown below are 27 T cell receptor beta chains from a single sample sequenced in a study of identifying expanded T cells in peripheral blood. Some clones are missing from TCRdb's copy, which holds only in-frame ones; the method was immunoSEQ multiplex PCR. The table lists more than 45,000 clones, approximately 89% of them singletons. Sequencing used blood. The source is a person aged 18 to 70 in good health.

The chain is built from TRBV25-1 and TRBJ1-1; D is ambiguous. The V end was cut by 6 bases, the J end by 4 bases, with 12 bases between. The germline CDR1 and CDR2 sequences are MGHDK and SYGVNS. This CDR3 spans 13 amino acids. DNA of the CDR3: TGTGCCAGCAGGGGAGGGTATGGCACTGAAGCTTTCTTT. This gives the protein CASRGGYGTEAFF.

The rearrangement joins TRBV5-6 to TRBJ2-2; D is possibly TRBD1 or TRBD2 (5 bases each). The ends were cut back, 5 bases at V and 2 bases at J, with 13 bases in the middle. The CDR3 runs to 15 residues. Germline CDR1 reads SGHDT; CDR2 reads YYEEEE. The CDR3 sequence: CASSSGPINTGELFF. In DNA, the CDR3 is TGTGCCAGCAGTTCGGGACCGATAAACACCGGGGAGCTGTTTTTT.

The genes are TRBV5-4 and TRBJ2-5; D possibly corresponds to TRBD1 (5 bases). Trimming took off 3 bases at V and 3 bases at J, with 12 bases between the two ends. CDR1 SGHNT and CDR2 YYREEE come from the germline V gene (reference sequence). The length of the CDR3 is 14 residues. The CDR3 protein is CASSSPTDKETQYF. CDR3 in DNA: TGTGCCAGCAGCTCGCCGACAGATAAAGAGACCCAGTACTTC.

The gene calls are TRBV7-6 and TRBJ2-3, with D perhaps assigned TRBD1 or TRBD2 (5 bases each). In germline, CDR1 is SGHVS, CDR2 FNYEAQ. V was shortened by 2 bases and J by 5 bases, with 20 bases between the two germline ends. The CDR3 spans 17 residues. The CDR3 loop reads CASSLRSRGNSGDTQYF. CDR3 in DNA: TGTGCCAGCAGCTTACGATCCCGGGGCAATTCGGGAGATACGCAGTATTTT. Full variable domain (missing parts from reference TRBV7-6 and TRBJ2-3): GAGVSQSPRYKVTKRGQDVALRCDPISGHVSLYWYRQALGQGPEFLTYFNYEAQQDKSGLPNDRFSAERPEGSISTLTIQRTEQRDSAMYRCASSLRSRGNSGDTQYFGPGTRLTVL.

V and J are TRBV30 and TRBJ2-1, with D perhaps matching TRBD1 (5 bases). Trimming removed 0 bases at V and 13 bases at J, with 22 bases between. CDR3 length: 15 residues. Germline loops: CDR1 GTSNPN, CDR2 SVGIG (reference sequence). CDR3 sequence: CAWSVERGSVIGQFF. In nucleotides, the CDR3 is TGTGCCTGGAGTGTGGAAAGGGGCTCAGTTATTGGTCAGTTCTTC.

The chain couples TRBV6-1 to TRBJ2-2, with TRBD2 matching 12 bases. Germline CDR1 MNHNS, CDR2 SASEGT. The CDR3 extends over 13 amino acids. CDR3 coding DNA: TGTGCAACTAGCGGGGGGCGGACCGGGGAGCTGTTTTTT. This translates into CATSGGRTGELFF.

V gene TRBV7-2 combines with J gene TRBJ2-3; D is possibly TRBD2 (6 bases). The germline V gene encodes CDR1 SGHTA and CDR2 FQGNSA. The length of the CDR3 is 17 residues. V dropped 1 base and J dropped 5 bases, with 19 bases sitting between them. This CDR3 reads CASSLDNRPSVGDTQYF. DNA of the CDR3: TGTGCCAGCAGCTTAGATAACAGGCCTAGCGTTGGAGATACGCAGTATTTT.

The chain recombines TRBV5-8 with TRBJ2-4; D perhaps matches TRBD2 (6 bases). The CDR3 covers 14 residues. V was pared by 3 bases and J by 4 bases, with 11 bases between. Germline V gene data show CDR1 as SGHTS and CDR2 as YDEGEE. The CDR3 DNA reads TGTGCCAGCAGCTCCCCGGGGGTAAAAAACATTCAGTACTTC. Amino acid sequence: CASSSPGVKNIQYF.

The chain is built from TRBV4-3 and TRBJ2-5; the match to TRBD2 covers 9 bases. V gave up 0 bases and J gave up 5 bases; unmatched junction bases: 7. The CDR3 has 16 amino acids. Germline V lookup: CDR1 LGHNA, CDR2 YSLEER. CDR3 protein: CASSQDSSGGPETQYF. CDR3 sequence (DNA): TGCGCCAGCAGCCAAGATTCCAGCGGGGGGCCGGAGACCCAGTACTTC.

The chain combines TRBV5-1 with TRBJ2-5; D unresolved. V lost 2 bases and J lost 0, with 11 bases in between. This CDR3 is built from 15 residues. CDR1 and CDR2 from the germline V gene are SGHRS and YFSETQ. Written as DNA, the CDR3 is TGCGCCAGCAGCTTAGAGATTGGGCACCAAGAGACCCAGTACTTC. Residues: CASSLEIGHQETQYF. The whole variable domain, remainder taken from reference TRBV5-1 and TRBJ2-5, is KAGVTQTPRYLIKTRGQQVTLSCSPISGHRSVSWYQQTPGQGLQFLFEYFSETQRNKGNFPGRFSGRQFSNSRSEMNVSTLELGDSALYLCASSLEIGHQETQYFGPGTRLLVL.

The chain combines TRBV11-2 with TRBJ2-1; D call uncertain. This CDR3 region has 14 residues. The ends were cut back, 2 bases at V and 7 bases at J, with 12 bases in the middle. Looked up from germline, CDR1 is SGHAT and CDR2 is FQNNGV. The DNA for the CDR3 is TGTGCCAGCAGCTTAAACACCGAGTCAAATGAGCAGTTCTTC. Protein product: CASSLNTESNEQFF.

The J gene is TRBJ1-1, the V gene TRBV11-2; D is perhaps TRBD1 (6 bases). V shed 1 base and J shed 4 bases, with 13 bases lying between them. The CDR3 spans 15 residues. Per germline, CDR1 SGHAT and CDR2 FQNNGV. CDR3 region: CASSLVPQGLTEAFF. In DNA form, the CDR3 reads TGTGCCAGCAGCTTAGTCCCACAGGGCCTCACTGAAGCTTTCTTT.

This clone was picked up one time. V usage is TRBV23-1 and J usage is TRBJ2-7; D not resolved. TRBV23-1 is identified as an open reading frame with a role that is uncertain. The V and J ends lost 1 base and 5 bases respectively, with 12 bases between them. The CDR3 has 14 residues. The CDR3 region is CASSQFLRNNEQYF. CDR3 DNA sequence: TGCGCCAGCAGTCAATTCCTCCGCAACAACGAGCAGTACTTC.

The rearrangement links TRBV7-2 to TRBJ2-3; D not certain. Trimming pared 1 base from V and 0 bases from J, leaving 8 bases between. This CDR3 is built from 15 residues. Looked up from germline, CDR1 is SGHTA and CDR2 is FQGNSA. This CDR3 reads CASSLEGSSTDTQYF. As DNA, the CDR3 is TGTGCCAGCAGCTTAGAGGGCAGTAGCACAGATACGCAGTATTTT.

This rearrangement joins TRBV15 to TRBJ1-5, with D unclear. Looked up from germline, CDR1 is LNHNV and CDR2 is YYDKDF (reference sequence). The CDR3 contains 13 residues. Trimming took 0 bases from V and 7 from J, leaving 7 bases between them. The CDR3 is CATSRDEGQPQHF. The CDR3 DNA is TGTGCCACCAGCAGAGATGAGGGACAGCCCCAGCATTTT. The full variable domain, completed using reference TRBV15 and TRBJ1-5, is DAMVIQNPRYQVTQFGKPVTLSCSQTLNHNVMYWYQQKSSQAPKLLFHYYDKDFNNEADTPDNFQSRRPNTSFCFLDIRSPGLGDTAMYLCATSRDEGQPQHFGDGTRLSIL.

As to this clone: Other DNA sequences in this specimen translate into the identical CDR3. This sequence joins TRBV2 and TRBJ1-1, with a weak D call TRBD1 (5 bases). CDR1 is SNHLY and CDR2 is FYNNEI in the germline V gene. V lost 6 bases and J 1 base, leaving 12 bases between the germline ends. CDR3 length: 14 residues. In nucleotides, the CDR3 is TGTGCCAGCAGCCGTCCAGGGTGGAACACTGAAGCTTTCTTT. As protein: CASSRPGWNTEAFF.

This chain uses TRBV29-1 with TRBJ2-7; 11 nucleotides agree with TRBD2. Trimming removed 7 bases from V and 4 bases from J; junction bases left unmatched: 3. Germline V gives CDR1 SQVTM, CDR2 ANQGSEA. The CDR3 spans 12 residues. The CDR3 sequence: CSAWTSGYEQYF. CDR3 nucleotides: TGCAGCGCCTGGACTAGCGGGTACGAGCAGTACTTC.

The rearrangement joins TRBV11-2 to TRBJ2-5; D is uncertain. CDR3 length equals 15 residues. Trimming shortened V by 5 bases and J by 2 bases, and 15 bases separated the two germline ends. CDR1 is SGHAT and CDR2 is FQNNGV in the germline V gene. CDR3 sequence reads: CASSQRLGRQETQYF. Written as DNA, the CDR3 is TGTGCCAGCAGCCAGAGGTTAGGCAGACAAGAGACCCAGTACTTC.

This clone was detected only once. The chain combines TRBV9 with TRBJ1-6; no reliable D call. Between the trimmed V and J ends, which lost 3 bases and 6 bases, there was a span of 13 bases. CDR1 and CDR2 (germline): SGDLS, YYNGEE. The CDR3 runs to 15 residues. CDR3 sequence reads: CASSGGPEGNSPLHF. In DNA, the CDR3 is TGTGCCAGCAGCGGAGGCCCGGAGGGTAATTCACCCCTCCACTTT. Full variable domain (missing parts from reference TRBV9 and TRBJ1-6): DSGVTQTPKHLITATGQRVTLRCSPRSGDLSVYWYQQSLDQGLQFLIQYYNGEERAKGNILERFSAQQFPDLHSELNLSSLELGDSALYFCASSGGPEGNSPLHFGNGTRLTVT.

The V call is TRBV9, the J call TRBJ2-5, with 12 positions matching TRBD2. In germline, CDR1 is SGDLS, CDR2 YYNGEE. This CDR3 has 14 amino acids. After removal of 3 bases from V and 4 bases from J, the junction contained 1 base not matched to a gene. The CDR3 region has the DNA TGTGCCAGCAGCGCGGGACTAGCGGGAGAGACCCAGTACTTC. Translated, it gives CASSAGLAGETQYF.

The CDR3 here is CATKPPHNEQFF. The CDR3 bases are TGTGCCACCAAACCCCCCCACAATGAGCAGTTCTTC. V gene TRBV28 combines with J gene TRBJ2-1; D unresolved. Germline CDR1 reads MDHEN; CDR2 reads SYDVKM. CDR3 size: 12 residues. Trimming took 10 bases from V and 5 from J, leaving 12 bases between them.

This clone was observed a few times. This chain uses TRBV10-2 with TRBJ2-7; tentative D call: TRBD2 (6 bases). Trimming cost V 3 bases and J 4 bases, with 13 bases left between them. The V gene's germline CDR1 is WSHSY and CDR2 SAAADI. CDR3 length: 14 residues. The CDR3 nucleotides are TGCGCCAGCAGTGATTCCGGGGGTGGGTACGAGCAGTACTTC. Translating gives CASSDSGGGYEQYF.

V is TRBV4-1 and J is TRBJ2-2; 10 nucleotides agree with TRBD1. The germline V gene has CDR1 MGHRA and CDR2 YSYEKL. The CDR3 extends over 15 amino acids. V was clipped by 4 bases and J by 6 bases; unmatched bases: 5. The CDR3 here is CASSPWDRGAGELFF. The CDR3 DNA is TGCGCCAGCAGCCCCTGGGACAGGGGTGCCGGGGAGCTGTTTTTT.

In this sample, this clone turned up a few times. The chain links TRBV9 to TRBJ2-3, with D perhaps TRBD1 or TRBD2 (5 bases each). V gave up 0 bases and J gave up 5 bases, with 10 bases separating them. CDR1 and CDR2 from the germline V gene are SGDLS and YYNGEE. The CDR3 totals 14 residues. The CDR3 DNA reads TGTGCCAGCAGCGTAGCTTGGGACGGAGATACGCAGTATTTT. Amino acids: CASSVAWDGDTQYF.

This sequence joins TRBV27 and TRBJ2-1, with 10 positions matching TRBD2. The germline V gene encodes CDR1 MNHEY and CDR2 SMNVEV (reference sequence). The V segment lost 3 bases and the J segment 6 bases; nucleotides outside the gene matches: 11. This CDR3 spans 17 amino acids. The CDR3 spells CASSLAPGLASPNEQFF. The DNA for the CDR3 is TGTGCCAGCAGTTTGGCGCCGGGACTAGCGTCCCCCAATGAGCAGTTCTTC.

The rearrangement uses TRBV2 and TRBJ2-7, with D unclear. With 7 bases removed from V and 3 bases from J, the gap between germline ends came to 4 bases. CDR1 is SNHLY, CDR2 FYNNEI, per germline. The CDR3 is 10 amino acids. The DNA for the CDR3 is TGTGCCAGCAAAATCTACGAGCAGTACTTC. This translates into CASKIYEQYF.

V and J are TRBV5-4 and TRBJ2-3; D possibly corresponds to TRBD2 (5 bases). CDR1 is SGHNT and CDR2 is YYREEE in the germline V gene (reference sequence). Trimming cost V 0 bases and J 4 bases, with 9 bases left between them. The CDR3 contains 14 residues. CDR3 amino acids: CASSLATTSDTQYF. As DNA, the CDR3 is TGTGCCAGCAGCTTGGCGACTACCTCAGATACGCAGTATTTT.